This T cell receptor beta chain is from a study of shared T cell receptors in the human thymus. TCRdb's copy holds only in-frame clones and misses some; the assay was immunoSEQ multiplex PCR. This table holds tens of thousands of clones, about 96% found once. This clone occurred once. Sequencing was carried out using thymocytes. The TCR originated in a human donor.

The CDR3 bases are TGCAGTGCCAGACAGGGCCATGAGCAGTTCTTC. Its translation is CSARQGHEQFF. This sequence joins TRBV20-1 and TRBJ2-1; 7 nucleotides agree with TRBD1. Germline CDR1 is DFQATT and CDR2 is SNEGSKA (reference sequence). CDR3 size: 11 residues. Trimming took 6 bases from V and 8 from J; bases not matched to a gene: 4.